The source of this TCR beta chain is a study of shared clonotypes between healthy human individuals. The method was immunoSEQ multiplex PCR; TCRdb's version includes in-frame clones alone and lacks a portion of them. The sample records approximately 2.3 million clones, 85% to 95% being singletons. General study findings and limits: In this cohort, only blood was sampled, and tissue repertoires likely differ.

Comment on this clone: Its antigen remains unknown.

The CDR3 is 13 amino acids. The V end lost 1 base, the J end lost 8 bases, and 12 bases lay between the germline ends. Germline V gives CDR1 SGDLS, CDR2 YYNGEE. The clonotype was recovered from a man younger than 35 in good health. Some clones in this sample may be carry-over from other donors' samples. This chain links TRBV9 with TRBJ1-2; D is ambiguous. The sequenced material came from naive CD4+ T cells from PBMCs. The subset is: CD45RA+ positively selected. The CDR3 here is CASSVSPNRGYTF. CDR3 bases: TGTGCCAGCAGCGTATCCCCAAATCGAGGCTACACCTTC.